These 18 T cell receptor beta chains were all obtained from the same sample, sequenced in a study of tissue T cells after allogeneic stem cell transplantation. Sequencing used immunoSEQ multiplex PCR; TCRdb keeps in-frame clones, though not all of them. The profile covers more than 40,000 clones, with roughly 73% appearing a single time and roughly 0.59% taken by the ten largest. Sequencing was done on a sample of sorted cells pooled from one or two spleens. Receptor source: a pool of C57BL/6 mice in good health.

With respect to this clone: Gene names and germline refer to mouse. The read gets to within 1 residue of the CDR3 end, and the germline J gene fills in the rest. This chain uses TRBV12-2 with TRBJ2-4; D unresolved. The V end lost 2 bases, the J end lost 1 base, and 9 bases lay between the germline ends. This CDR3 has 14 amino acids. Germline lookup yields CDR1 SGHLS and CDR2 HYDKME. The CDR3 protein is CASSPGGGQNTLYF. Incomplete CDR3 DNA: TGTGCCAGCTCTCCCGGCGGGGGTCAAAACACCTTGTAC.

Comments on this clone: Gene names refer to mouse genes. The read is 1 residue too short to cover the CDR3 end, so that end is filled in from the germline J gene. The chain links TRBV29 to TRBJ2-1; 10 bases match TRBD2. Per germline, CDR1 MSHET and CDR2 SYDVDS. V lost 4 bases, J lost 1 base, and 1 base stayed unmatched. This CDR3 spans 15 amino acids. The CDR3 bases that were read are TGTGCTAGCAGTTCGGACTGGGGGAACTATGCTGAGCAGTTC. Its translation: CASSSDWGNYAEQF. The complete CDR3 protein is CASSSDWGNYAEQFF.

Comments on this clone: Gene labels here are mouse ones. The read gets to within 1 residue of the CDR3 end, and the germline J gene fills in the rest. The chain links TRBV1 to TRBJ2-4; D is uncertain. CDR1 NSQYPW and CDR2 LRSPGD come from the germline V gene (reference sequence). Trimming stripped 1 base from V and 3 bases from J, with 5 bases between. This CDR3 is built from 13 residues. The DNA read from the CDR3 is TGCACCTGCAGTGCAGCACAACAAAACACCTTGTAC. This translates into CTCSAAQQNTLY. The whole CDR3 sequence reads CTCSAAQQNTLYF. The entire variable domain, with the rest obtained from reference TRBV1 and TRBJ2-4, is as follows: VTLLEQNPRWRLVPRGQAVNLRCILKNSQYPWMSWYQQDLQKQLQWLFTLRSPGDKEVKSLPGADYLATRVTDTELRLQVANMSQGRTLYCTCSAAQQNTLYFGAGTRLSVL.

This clone came up once. Gene names denote mouse genes. The read ends 1 residue shy of where the CDR3 ends; the end is completed using the germline J gene. The chain employs TRBV1 and TRBJ2-5; 7 bases map to TRBD2. Germline CDR1 and CDR2: NSQYPW and LRSPGD (reference sequence). The length of the CDR3 is 14 residues. J gave up 4 bases and V 0 bases, and 1 base lay outside the gene matches. The chain's CDR3 is CTCSAEGGEDTQYF. CDR3 DNA, as far as it was read: TGCACCTGCAGTGCAGAGGGGGGGGAAGACACCCAGTAC.

As regards this clone: Gene names denote mouse genes. The read finishes 1 residue shy of the CDR3 end, and the germline J gene is used to complete it. The chain combines TRBV4 with TRBJ2-2; 7 bases fit TRBD1. The V gene's germline CDR1 is LGHDT and CDR2 YNNKQL (reference sequence). The CDR3 runs to 15 residues. V shed 4 bases, J shed 4 bases, and the junction held 6 bases outside the gene matches. The CDR3 region is CASSFPGQITGQLYF. The part of the CDR3 DNA that was read is TGTGCCAGCAGCTTCCCGGGACAGATCACCGGGCAGCTCTAC.

About this clone: Genes and germline come from the mouse. The read is 1 residue too short to cover the CDR3 end, so that end is filled in from the germline J gene. The chain links TRBV12-1 to TRBJ2-7; D remains unclear. Germline-derived CDR1 and CDR2 are SGHSN and HYEKVE. This CDR3 region has 12 residues. Trimming cost V 4 bases and J 7 bases, with 13 bases left between them. The CDR3 is CASSPTGKEQYF. Incomplete CDR3 DNA: TGTGCCAGCTCGCCGACGGGGAAGGAACAGTAC.

With regard to this clone: Genes and germline are mouse. The read comes to an end 1 residue before the CDR3 does, leaving the germline J gene to fill in the end. The rearrangement joins TRBV13-1 to TRBJ2-5, with D tentatively TRBD1 or TRBD2 (6 bases each). This CDR3 has 15 amino acids. Germline values: CDR1 NSHNY, CDR2 SYGAGN. The germline V and J ends were trimmed by 0 bases and 5 bases, with 13 bases remaining between them. The CDR3 protein is CASSDVGARGDTQYF. CDR3 bases read: TGTGCCAGCAGTGATGTGGGGGCGCGGGGAGACACCCAGTAC.

As for this clone: All gene names here are mouse names. The read terminates 1 residue ahead of where the CDR3 ends, so the germline J gene completes it. The gene calls are TRBV5 and TRBJ1-5; D gene uncertain. The V end lost 4 bases, the J end lost 2 bases, and 9 bases lay between the germline ends. The CDR3 runs to 14 residues. Germline V gives CDR1 LGHNA, CDR2 YNLKQL (reference sequence). The CDR3 DNA, read in part, is TGTGCCAGCAGCCCCCTCGGGGACAACCAGGCTCCGCTT. Translating it yields CASSPLGDNQAPL. The CDR3 in its entirety is CASSPLGDNQAPLF.

On this clone itself: The genes and germline here are from mouse. The CDR3 end falls 1 residue outside the read, so it is completed with the germline J gene. The chain couples TRBV19 to TRBJ1-2; a weak D match, TRBD1 (5 bases). CDR1 is FNHDT, CDR2 SITEND, per germline (reference sequence). The CDR3 length is 13 residues. Trimming shortened V by 1 base and J by 4 bases, and 8 bases separated the two germline ends. The CDR3 sequence is CASSIQGGSDYTF. Incomplete CDR3 DNA: TGTGCCAGCAGTATACAGGGCGGCTCCGACTACACC.

To note about this clone: The gene symbols are mouse symbols. The read ends 1 residue early relative to the CDR3; the germline J gene fills the gap. This rearrangement joins TRBV12-2 to TRBJ2-5; 13 nucleotides match TRBD2. The CDR3 runs to 15 residues. The V and J ends lost 4 bases and 5 bases, in that order; junction bases with no gene match: 5. Germline V CDR1 and CDR2: SGHLS, HYDKME. The covered CDR3 bases are TGTGCCAGCTCCCGGACTGGGGGGGCGGGAGACACCCAGTAC. This sequence encodes CASSRTGGAGDTQY. The CDR3 reads in full as CASSRTGGAGDTQYF.

A note on this clone: The listed genes are named as in mouse. The CDR3 DNA, read in part, is TGTGCCAGCAGCCATTTGAATTCTGGAAATACGCTCTAT. Translation gives CASSHLNSGNTLY. The whole CDR3 sequence reads CASSHLNSGNTLYF. The chain joins TRBV2 to TRBJ1-3; no firm D call. The read ends 1 residue shy of where the CDR3 ends; the end is completed using the germline J gene. The CDR3 length is 14 residues. V gave up 3 bases and J gave up 0 bases, with 6 bases separating them. Germline V lookup: CDR1 LGHNA, CDR2 YSYQKL. The whole variable domain, remainder taken from reference TRBV2 and TRBJ1-3, is DPKIIQKPKYLVAVTGSEKILICEQYLGHNAMYWYRQSAKKPLEFMFSYSYQKLMDNQTASSRFQPQSSKKNHLDLQITALKPDDSATYFCASSHLNSGNTLYFGEGSRLIVV.

As regards this clone: The gene names given are mouse names. CDR3 bases read: TGTGCCAGCAGCTTAGAGCAACAAAACACCTTGTAC. Its protein product is CASSLEQQNTLY. The whole CDR3 sequence reads CASSLEQQNTLYF. This chain links TRBV3 with TRBJ2-4; no clear D gene. With the read ending 1 residue before the CDR3 end, the germline J gene is used to fill in that end. The V end was cut by 1 base, the J end by 3 bases, with 5 bases between. Germline CDR1 SNHLY, CDR2 FYNGKV (reference sequence). The CDR3 is made up of 13 amino acids.

Comment on this clone: Mouse gene names apply. The sequenced fragment ends 1 residue before the CDR3 boundary, so the rest is inferred from the germline J gene. V usage is TRBV13-3 and J usage is TRBJ1-2; a weak D match, TRBD1 (6 bases). CDR3 length: 15 amino acids. V was trimmed by 0 bases and J by 0 bases, leaving 9 bases between them. Germline CDR1 reads NNHDY; CDR2 reads SYVADS. The covered CDR3 bases are TGTGCCAGCAGTGATGCCCCAGGGGCAAACTCCGACTACACC. Protein product: CASSDAPGANSDYT. The CDR3 in its entirety is CASSDAPGANSDYTF.

A word on this clone: Gene names and germline match the mouse. Sequencing ends 1 residue short of the CDR3 end; the germline J gene provides the rest. The chain links TRBV16 to TRBJ1-2; the D gene is possibly TRBD1 (5 bases). The germline gives CDR1 SGHSA, CDR2 FRNQAP. Trimming shortened V by 2 bases and J by 4 bases, and 5 bases separated the two germline ends. The CDR3 covers 12 residues. The CDR3 region is CASSLQGSDYTF. CDR3 bases read: TGTGCAAGCAGCTTACAGGGCTCCGACTACACC.

On this clone itself: Genes here carry mouse names. The read gets to within 1 residue of the CDR3 end, and the germline J gene fills in the rest. The gene calls are TRBV12-1 and TRBJ2-5, with TRBD2 matching 9 bases. The ends lost 0 bases at V and 4 bases at J; junction bases unmatched: 1. Germline V gene sequence: CDR1 SGHSN, CDR2 HYEKVE. There are 14 residues in the CDR3. The part of the CDR3 DNA that was read is TGTGCCAGCTCTCTCGACTGGGGGAAAGACACCCAGTAC. Residues: CASSLDWGKDTQY. Given in full, the CDR3 is CASSLDWGKDTQYF.

A remark on this clone: Germline and genes here are mouse. The read finishes 1 residue shy of the CDR3 end, and the germline J gene is used to complete it. This rearrangement joins TRBV1 to TRBJ2-3; D ambiguous. The ends were cut back, 0 bases at V and 0 bases at J, with 10 bases in the middle. Germline CDR1 is NSQYPW and CDR2 is LRSPGD (reference sequence). CDR3 length equals 16 residues. The CDR3 bases that were read are TGCACCTGCAGTGCAGATCTGGCTCCTAGTGCAGAAACGCTGTAT. Translation: CTCSADLAPSAETLY. The whole CDR3 protein is CTCSADLAPSAETLYF.

Concerning this clone: Gene names denote mouse genes. The read ends 1 residue early relative to the CDR3; the germline J gene fills the gap. The J gene is TRBJ2-3, the V gene TRBV5; 10 bases are shared with TRBD2. CDR1 and CDR2 from the germline V gene are LGHNA and YNLKQL (reference sequence). The CDR3 runs to 16 residues. V lost 0 bases, J lost 0 bases, and 0 bases stayed unmatched. This chain's CDR3 is CASSQEGLGSAETLYF. The sequenced CDR3 bases are TGTGCCAGCAGCCAAGAGGGACTGGGGAGTGCAGAAACGCTGTAT.

This clone was recorded only once. These gene names are mouse names. The sequenced fragment ends 1 residue before the CDR3 boundary, so the rest is inferred from the germline J gene. The V gene is TRBV3, the J gene TRBJ2-1, with TRBD2 matching over 12 bases. V shed 5 bases, J shed 7 bases, and the junction held 6 bases outside the gene matches. The length of the CDR3 is 15 residues. Germline CDR1 is SNHLY and CDR2 is FYNGKV (reference sequence). The DNA read from the CDR3 is TGTGCCAGCAGCACGGACTGGGGGGGAGGGGCTGAGCAGTTC. Its translation is CASSTDWGGGAEQF. The CDR3 in full is CASSTDWGGGAEQFF.